This note documents a single T cell receptor (beta chain) sequence. Its antigen is as yet unknown. V was pared by 0 bases and J by 4 bases, with 3 bases of the junction left unmatched. The CDR3 extends over 16 amino acids. Germline assignment: CDR1 SGHDT and CDR2 YYEEEE. The sample comes from a study of OX40 agonist ivuxolimab in advanced cancers. The overall study: Ivuxolimab is a fully human IgG2 antibody that activates OX40 (CD134). Partial responses were achieved by three patients: one hepatocellular carcinoma, two cutaneous melanoma. Overall study results and limits: CD4+ T cells averaged fewer expanded clones than CD8+ T cells.

TCRdb keeps only in-frame clones here, not all; method: immunoSEQ multiplex PCR. Of more than 70,000 clones in the sample, 75% to 90% were seen once. Blood sampling took place at baseline, cycle 4 day 1, and cycle 7 day 1. This rearrangement joins TRBV5-6 to TRBJ1-6, with 8 bases fitting TRBD1. The TCR sequence derives from an adult with an advanced solid tumor such as melanoma, head and neck, liver or kidney cancer. The sequences come from CD4+ or CD8+ T cells sorted from blood, collected in a trial of the OX40 agonist ivuxolimab. CDR3 coding DNA: TGTGCCAGCAGCTTGGGACAGGGGAATTATAATTCACCCCTCCACTTT. This gives the protein CASSLGQGNYNSPLHF.